The 12 T cell receptor beta chains given below trace back to one sample, sequenced in a study of T cells in Graves' hyperthyroidism and ophthalmopathy. TCR beta CDR3 sequences were amplified from RNA transcripts. Carried out on the TCR CDR3, a first-round RT-PCR used the HTBI primer set. TCRdb reprocessed the multiplex PCR reads with MiXCR, giving one entry per CDR3 protein. The sample holds about 400,000 distinct CDR3 sequences, about 15% seen once. Sequencing was performed on blood. These receptor sequences come from a man in his late teens or twenties with Graves' ophthalmopathy.

This chain uses TRBV12-3 or TRBV12-4 with TRBJ1-2, with D hard to call. The CDR3 contains 13 residues. V was clipped by 1 base and J by 6 bases, with 9 bases between them. CDR3 amino acids: CASSLEVWNGYTF. In DNA, the CDR3 is TGTGCCAGCAGTTTAGAGGTTTGGAATGGCTACACCTTC.

This clonotype was seen ten or more times. The chain links TRBV2 to TRBJ2-7; 10 bases align to TRBD1. The J segment lost 5 bases and the V segment lost 5 bases, leaving 9 bases of the junction unmatched. This CDR3 is 15 amino acids long. Germline loops: CDR1 SNHLY, CDR2 FYNNEI. CDR3 sequence (DNA): TGTGCCAGCAGTTTAGGGACAGGGGATGAGAACGAGCAGTACTTC. Translated: CASSLGTGDENEQYF.

This clonotype was counted at least ten times. The chain recombines TRBV27 with TRBJ1-5; TRBD1 matches 7 bases. V lost 3 bases to trimming and J lost 4 bases; unmatched junction nucleotides: 9. This CDR3 region has 16 residues. Germline CDR1 MNHEY, CDR2 SMNVEV (reference sequence). In DNA, the CDR3 is TGTGCCAGCAGTTTTGGCCAGGGGGGTGGGAATCAGCCCCAGCATTTT. Translated: CASSFGQGGGNQPQHF.

This clonotype has at least ten counts. The V and J genes are TRBV12-3 or TRBV12-4 and TRBJ1-2; TRBD1 might be the D (6 bases). The CDR3 spans 14 residues. Trimming shortened V by 5 bases and J by 6 bases, and 16 bases separated the two germline ends. In DNA form, the CDR3 reads TGTGCCAGCAGTCCTTGGAACAGGGTACATGGCTACACCTTC. This translates into CASSPWNRVHGYTF.

This clonotype was picked up many times. The chain carries TRBV4-1 and TRBJ2-7; D unclear. Trimming left V 3 bases short and J 0 bases short, with 12 bases between. The CDR3 has 15 residues. Germline loops: CDR1 MGHRA, CDR2 YSYEKL. DNA of the CDR3: TGCGCCAGCAGCCAGCGGACGGTGAGCTCCTACGAGCAGTACTTC. Protein: CASSQRTVSSYEQYF.

This clonotype was seen repeatedly, ten times or more. The chain is built from TRBV3-1 and TRBJ1-1, with D possibly matching TRBD1 (5 bases). This CDR3 has 16 residues. The germline V and J ends were trimmed by 0 bases and 1 base, with 12 bases remaining between them. CDR1 LGHDT and CDR2 YNNKEL come from the germline V gene (reference sequence). In nucleotides, the CDR3 is TGTGCCAGCAGCCAAGAATTGGGCAGGGAGAACACTGAAGCTTTCTTT. Translating it yields CASSQELGRENTEAFF.

Only a few counts were recorded for this clonotype. The chain employs TRBV27 and TRBJ2-2, with D perhaps assigned TRBD1 or TRBD2 (6 bases each). This CDR3 comprises 15 residues. Trimming shortened V by 2 bases and J by 7 bases, and 14 bases separated the two germline ends. In germline, CDR1 is MNHEY, CDR2 SMNVEV (reference sequence). The chain's CDR3 is CASSLPRGGVGELFF. CDR3 DNA: TGTGCCAGCAGTTTACCCAGGGGAGGCGTCGGGGAGCTGTTTTTT.

In this sample, this clonotype turned up many times. The CDR3 loop is CASSSPGGAGDTQYF. The CDR3 coding sequence is TGTGCCAGCAGCTCCCCCGGGGGGGCCGGGGATACGCAGTATTTT. The V call is TRBV7-6, the J call TRBJ2-3, with TRBD2 identical over 8 bases. CDR3 length equals 15 residues. Germline lookup yields CDR1 SGHVS and CDR2 FNYEAQ. With 4 bases clipped from V and 6 bases from J, the junction kept 9 bases outside the gene matches.

This clonotype was seen repeatedly, ten times or more. The chain employs TRBV28 and TRBJ1-2; 7 bases line up with TRBD1. V trimming: 4 bases; J trimming: 2 bases; junction bases outside the gene matches: 4. This CDR3 contains 14 residues. Germline assignment: CDR1 MDHEN and CDR2 SYDVKM. CDR3 in amino acids: CASSSSTGNYGYTF. As DNA, the CDR3 is TGTGCCAGCAGTTCCTCGACAGGGAACTATGGCTACACCTTC.

This clonotype was seen just once. The chain recombines TRBV3-1 with TRBJ2-1; TRBD1 aligns across 8 bases. The CDR3 has 15 residues. Germline-derived CDR1 and CDR2 are LGHDT and YNNKEL (reference sequence). Trimming cost V 8 bases and J 5 bases; bases outside gene matches: 11. The CDR3 is CASSPGGQANNEQFF. The DNA of the CDR3 is TGTGCCAGCTCACCTGGGGGACAGGCTAACAATGAGCAGTTCTTC.

V usage is TRBV19 and J usage is TRBJ2-2; a weak D match, TRBD1 (6 bases). The V and J ends lost 7 bases and 0 bases respectively, with 12 bases between them. The germline V gene encodes CDR1 LNHDA and CDR2 SQIVND (reference sequence). This CDR3 contains 15 residues. The CDR3 here is CASNLQGPNTGELFF. The DNA of the CDR3 is TGTGCCAGTAACTTACAGGGTCCGAACACCGGGGAGCTGTTTTTT.

The chain joins TRBV7-2 to TRBJ2-5; perhaps TRBD2 as D (7 bases). Germline V gives CDR1 SGHTA, CDR2 FQGNSA. This CDR3 is built from 17 residues. V was pared by 1 base and J by 3 bases, with 18 bases between. The CDR3 is CASSLGGGAGGKETQYF. The DNA of the CDR3 is TGTGCCAGCAGCTTAGGGGGGGGGGCCGGGGGTAAAGAGACCCAGTACTTC.